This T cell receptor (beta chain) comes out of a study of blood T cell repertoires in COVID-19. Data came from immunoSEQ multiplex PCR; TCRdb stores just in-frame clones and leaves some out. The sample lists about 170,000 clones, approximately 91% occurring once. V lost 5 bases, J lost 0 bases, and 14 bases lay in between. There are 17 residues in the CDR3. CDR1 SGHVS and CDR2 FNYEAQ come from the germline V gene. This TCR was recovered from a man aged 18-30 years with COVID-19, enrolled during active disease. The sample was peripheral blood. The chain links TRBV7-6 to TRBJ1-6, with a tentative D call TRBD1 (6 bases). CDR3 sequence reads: CASSLSDRSSYNSPLHF. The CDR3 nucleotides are TGTGCCAGCAGCCTCTCAGACAGGAGCTCCTATAATTCACCCCTCCACTTT. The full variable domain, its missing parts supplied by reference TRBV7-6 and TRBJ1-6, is GAGVSQSPRYKVTKRGQDVALRCDPISGHVSLYWYRQALGQGPEFLTYFNYEAQQDKSGLPNDRFSAERPEGSISTLTIQRTEQRDSAMYRCASSLSDRSSYNSPLHFGNGTRLTVT.